This T cell receptor (beta chain) comes out of a study of blood T cells in healthy people across ages. CDR3 size: 14 residues. V dropped 2 bases and J dropped 2 bases, with 9 bases sitting between them. Looked up from germline, CDR1 is PRHDT and CDR2 is FYEKMQ (reference sequence). Using a J-beta primer mix together with a sample-barcoded 5' primer, a second PCR was run for about 6 to 12 cycles. TCRdb re-called the 5' RACE reads with MiXCR, one entry per CDR3 protein. Seen here are around 1,000,000 distinct CDR3 sequences, approximately 26% observed once, and the top ten hold approximately 0.71%. These data were also reused for a study on T cells of mothers and their children.

Sample: blood. This TCR derives from a girl aged 2 to 9 in good health. The V call is TRBV13, the J call TRBJ2-5, with D possibly matching TRBD2 (6 bases). CDR3 protein: CASSLWGEQETQYF. CDR3 coding DNA: TGTGCCAGCAGCTTATGGGGGGAACAAGAGACCCAGTACTTC.